This TCR beta chain was retrieved from a study of tumor-infiltrating lymphocytes in oesophageal squamous cell carcinoma (dated by TCRdb to the mid-2010s). The CDR3 measures 14 amino acids from cysteine to phenylalanine. Only the CDR3 DNA stays, 42 bases, in frame from base 1. V is reduced by 3 bases and J by 9 bases, leaving a spacing of 15 bases between them. From the germline V gene, CDR1 is KGHSH and CDR2 is LQKENI. As to this clonotype: The specificity of this receptor is unknown. This sequence may be a read error, since a much larger clone differs from it by one base.

The library was produced with PCR. The sequencer listed for this sample is Illumina HiSeq 2000. Starting from the raw public reads, TCRdb applied fastp trimming at Q25, assembled clones with MiXCR and retained in-frame beta chains. Each entry is one CDR3 protein sequence, shown with its most common DNA and genes. For this sample there are more than 10,000 distinct CDR3 sequences; 52% appear just once. Of the sample, 28% is held by the ten largest clones. Sequenced: esophageal tumor tissue. The origin of this receptor is a female donor with esophageal squamous cell carcinoma. This chain joins TRBV18 to TRBJ2-1; TRBD1 is possibly the D segment (6 matching bases). The CDR3 corresponds to CASSPDRNAGEQFF. The sequence in DNA is TGTGCCAGCTCACCCGACAGGAACGCTGGTGAGCAGTTCTTC.